Below are 16 T cell receptor beta chains sequenced from a single sample in a study of T-cell reconstitution after alpha-beta-depleted transplantation in children listed by TCRdb under 2016. The library was made by PCR. For sequencing, an Illumina HiSeq 2500 was employed. TCR library preparation used molecular barcoding, with unique molecular identifiers applied to normalize quantification of the TCRbeta repertoire. The public reads were reanalyzed by TCRdb: fastp trimming at Q25, MiXCR alignment, in-frame beta chains only. All rows with the same CDR3 protein become a single entry with the most common DNA and genes. Across this sample there are around 600,000 distinct CDR3 sequences, with around a sixth seen only once. Of the sample, 0.85% to 1.3% falls within the top ten clones. Sequencing used PBMCs from the stem cell graft donor, obtained from the stem cell graft. The source is a human donor who donated a stem cell graft to a child with acute myeloid leukemia.

The genes are TRBV9 and TRBJ2-5; TRBD1 or TRBD2 may be the D gene (5 bases each). The ends were cut back, 3 bases at V and 2 bases at J, with 14 bases in the middle. This CDR3 has 15 residues. The V gene's germline CDR1 is SGDLS and CDR2 YYNGEE. The CDR3 DNA is TGTGCCAGCAGCGGAGGGGTCGACAGACAAGAGACCCAGTACTTC. Translation gives CASSGGVDRQETQYF.

Concerning this clonotype: A single base separates this from a much larger clone, so it may be a read error. This chain uses TRBV12-3 or TRBV12-4 with TRBJ1-2, with D hard to call. V gave up 5 bases and J gave up 4 bases, with 11 bases separating them. The CDR3 spans 13 residues. The CDR3, as DNA: TGTGCCAGCAGTCCCCGGGCCAGCTATGGCTACACCTTC. Translation gives CASSPRASYGYTF.

V usage is TRBV13 and J usage is TRBJ1-2; TRBD1 matches at 10 bases. The V gene end was trimmed by 2 bases and the J gene end by 4 bases; junction bases not matched to a gene: 7. Germline CDR1 PRHDT, CDR2 FYEKMQ (reference sequence). This CDR3 comprises 16 residues. The CDR3 loop is CASSLTLRQGAYGYTF. CDR3 bases: TGTGCCAGCAGCTTAACGTTGCGACAGGGGGCCTATGGCTACACCTTC.

This clonotype was recorded many times. J is TRBJ2-7 and V is TRBV20-1; D possibly matches TRBD1 or TRBD2 (6 bases each). Germline CDR1 DFQATT, CDR2 SNEGSKA (reference sequence). CDR3 size: 12 residues. The V end lost 5 bases, the J end lost 2 bases, and 10 bases lay between the germline ends. The DNA of the CDR3 is TGCAGTGCTGCGGGACACACCTACGAGCAGTACGTC. It translates to CSAAGHTYEQYV.

This clonotype was observed a few times. The genes are TRBV5-4 and TRBJ1-2, with TRBD1 identical over 8 bases. This CDR3 is 15 amino acids long. CDR1 and CDR2 (germline): SGHNT, YYREEE (reference sequence). Trimming took 5 bases from V and 0 from J; bases not matched to a gene: 6. The CDR3 spells CASRPNRGANYGYTF. CDR3 nucleotide sequence: TGTGCCAGCAGACCCAACAGGGGGGCTAACTATGGCTACACCTTC.

In the case of this clonotype: Possible read error: a much larger clone is one base away. The chain uses TRBV9 and TRBJ2-7; D unresolved. Germline lookup yields CDR1 SGDLS and CDR2 YYNGEE. This CDR3 region has 14 residues. The CDR3 DNA reads TGTGCCACCAGCGTAACATGGGTTTCCTACGAGCAGTACTTC. Amino acid sequence: CATSVTWVSYEQYF. The variable domain in full, completed from reference TRBV9 and TRBJ2-7, reads DSGVTQTPKHLITATGQRVTLRCSPRSGDLSVYWYQQSLDQGLQFLIQYYNGEERAKGNILERFSAQQFPDLHSELNLSSLELGDSALYFCATSVTWVSYEQYFGPGTRLTVT.

In this sample, this clonotype turned up a few times. This chain uses TRBV5-5 with TRBJ2-2; D unclear. Trimming took off 4 bases at V and 8 bases at J, with 6 bases between the two ends. The CDR3 length is 11 residues. Germline V gene data show CDR1 as SGHKS and CDR2 as YYEKEE (reference sequence). The CDR3, as DNA: TGTGCCAGCAGCCCCGAGGGGGAGCTGTTTTTT. Protein sequence: CASSPEGELFF.

The V call is TRBV5-1, the J call TRBJ2-3; perhaps TRBD1 as D (5 bases). V shed 1 base and J shed 2 bases, with 20 bases lying between them. This CDR3 spans 18 amino acids. Germline V CDR1 and CDR2: SGHRS, YFSETQ. CDR3 protein: CASSLFLGAAFDTDTQYF. CDR3 bases: TGCGCCAGCAGCTTGTTCCTAGGGGCGGCATTTGACACAGATACGCAGTATTTT.

The chain couples TRBV6-1 to TRBJ2-3; D is possibly TRBD2 (5 bases). The CDR3 consists of 14 residues. Germline loops: CDR1 MNHNS, CDR2 SASEGT. V lost 6 bases, J lost 4 bases, and 14 bases lay in between. In DNA form, the CDR3 reads TGTGCCAGCAGCACCTCACGGGGATCAGATACGCAGTATTTT. It yields the protein CASSTSRGSDTQYF.

The V gene is TRBV25-1, the J gene TRBJ2-7; tentatively, D is TRBD1 (6 bases). Germline V gives CDR1 MGHDK, CDR2 SYGVNS. The ends were cut back, 2 bases at V and 2 bases at J, with 16 bases in the middle. This CDR3 is 16 amino acids long. The CDR3 loop reads CASSENWQGPTYEQYF. The CDR3 DNA sequence: TGTGCCAGCAGTGAAAATTGGCAGGGGCCGACCTACGAGCAGTACTTC.

This chain links TRBV7-7 with TRBJ2-7; the D gene is possibly TRBD1 (6 bases). The CDR3 has 13 residues. V was cut by 5 bases and J by 7 bases, with 15 bases left in between. The germline V gene has CDR1 SSHAT and CDR2 FNYEAQ (reference sequence). CDR3 DNA: TGTGCCAGCAGCGGGGACAATCCCTTTGAGCAGTACTTC. It encodes CASSGDNPFEQYF.

The chain combines TRBV20-1 with TRBJ1-2; D gene unclear. From germline, CDR1 is DFQATT and CDR2 SNEGSKA (reference sequence). The CDR3 runs 12 residues. V was trimmed by 0 bases and J by 6 bases, leaving 8 bases between them. CDR3: CSAREVGDGYTF. The CDR3 nucleotides are TGCAGTGCTAGAGAAGTTGGAGATGGCTACACCTTC.

To note about this clonotype: A single base separates this from a much larger clone, so it may be a read error. This chain uses TRBV5-6 with TRBJ2-5; no reliable D call. The V and J ends lost 0 bases and 3 bases respectively, with 15 bases between them. The V gene's germline CDR1 is SGHDT and CDR2 YYEEEE. The CDR3 length is 16 residues. This CDR3 is CASSLVPRQAKETQYF. The CDR3 DNA is TGTGCCAGCAGCTTGGTACCGCGGCAGGCAAAAGAGACCCAGTACTTC.

The V and J genes are TRBV29-1 and TRBJ1-1; D is unclear. V gave up 0 bases and J gave up 8 bases, with 13 bases separating them. The germline V gene encodes CDR1 SQVTM and CDR2 ANQGSEA. The CDR3 loop spans 13 amino acids. This CDR3 reads CSVEDLRAPEAFF. CDR3 bases: TGCAGCGTTGAAGACCTTAGAGCCCCAGAAGCTTTCTTT.

This clonotype was detected a few times. This rearrangement joins TRBV7-9 to TRBJ2-1; tentative D call: TRBD2 (6 bases). Deletions cut 1 base from V and 5 bases from J, with 15 bases between. Germline V CDR1 and CDR2: SEHNR, FQNEAQ (reference sequence). CDR3 length equals 16 residues. The CDR3 DNA follows: TGTGCCAGCAGCTTAGTGGGGCCTACGGGGGACAATGAGCAGTTCTTC. Amino acid sequence: CASSLVGPTGDNEQFF.

At least ten counts were recorded for this clonotype. This chain connects TRBV20-1 to TRBJ1-3; D remains unclear. Germline lookup yields CDR1 DFQATT and CDR2 SNEGSKA (reference sequence). Trimming cost V 3 bases and J 2 bases, with 8 bases left between them. CDR3 length equals 13 residues. The CDR3 DNA sequence: TGCAGTGCTAGGAAAACCGCTGGAAACACCATATATTTT. It is translated as CSARKTAGNTIYF.